Listed here is a single T cell receptor (beta chain). What it recognizes is unknown. Recipients boosted at about 4 weeks or about 12 weeks are pooled. This sample was included in a study of T cell responses to AZD1222 COVID-19 vaccine. Overall study results and limits: Donors were chiefly white British, with a greater number of females, and clonal diversity was perhaps underestimated. Targeting of unmutated variant regions was reportedly seen in nearly half of spike-specific TCRs. Mapped onto spike, vaccine-associated CD4 TCRs spanned it and were dominant at 160-218 and 743-854.

Sequenced by immunoSEQ multiplex PCR; TCRdb stores in-frame clones only, minus some. The profile covers about 81,000 clones, with approximately 90% appearing a single time and 5% to 6% taken by the ten largest. The CDR3 runs 14 residues. Per germline, CDR1 MNHEY and CDR2 SVGAGI. J lost 3 bases, V lost 6 bases, and 2 bases had no gene match. The specimen was peripheral blood, collected 28 days after the second AZD1222 dose. This clonotype was sampled from an adult who received the AZD1222 COVID-19 vaccine. The rearrangement links TRBV6-5 to TRBJ2-7; 13 bases are shared with TRBD2. The CDR3 region is CASSRLAGGYEQYF. The CDR3, as DNA: TGTGCCAGCAGCCGACTAGCGGGGGGCTACGAGCAGTACTTC.